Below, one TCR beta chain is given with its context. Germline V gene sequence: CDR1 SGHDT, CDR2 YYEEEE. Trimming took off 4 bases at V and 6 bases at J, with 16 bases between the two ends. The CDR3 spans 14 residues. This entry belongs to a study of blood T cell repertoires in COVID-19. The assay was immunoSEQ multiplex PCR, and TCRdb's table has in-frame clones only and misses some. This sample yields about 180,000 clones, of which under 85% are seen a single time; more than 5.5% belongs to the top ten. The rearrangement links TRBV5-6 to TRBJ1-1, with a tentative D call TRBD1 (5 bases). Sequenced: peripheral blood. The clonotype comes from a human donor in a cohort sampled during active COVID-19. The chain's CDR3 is CASSHDRGTSEAFF. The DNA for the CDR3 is TGTGCCAGCAGCCACGACCGGGGGACGTCTGAAGCTTTCTTT.